This entry is about one TCR beta chain. Its antigen is currently unknown. The treatment: oral pan-JAK inhibitor, 5-10 mg twice daily. Peripheral blood, together with lesional scalp punch biopsies, was collected from alopecia areata patients. Researchers picked out CD4+ and CD8+ T cells from PBMCs by sorting. These data come from a study of CD8+ T cells in alopecia areata. Looking at the study overall: Among treated patients, oral tofacitinib was administered at 5 to 10 mg twice daily. Study results and limitations: Treatment with tofacitinib significantly lowered scalp clonality and reduced expanded CD8+ clones among the top 100.

V dropped 1 base and J dropped 4; count of bases not matched to a gene: 2. The CDR3 is 14 amino acids. In germline, CDR1 is MGHRA, CDR2 YSYEKL. cDNA reverse transcribed from extracted RNA served as the sequencing template. Clones were sequenced by immunoSEQ multiplex PCR, and TCRdb holds only the in-frame ones, with some missing. The table records around 100,000 clones, about nine tenths of them present only once. The genes are TRBV4-1 and TRBJ2-7, with TRBD2 matching over 9 bases. This clonotype originated in a human donor with alopecia areata. The material was CD8+ T cells sorted from blood, obtained at week 34, from a patient treated with tofacitinib. The CDR3 spells CASSQGLAEYEQYF. The CDR3 region has the DNA TGCGCCAGCAGCCAAGGACTAGCGGAATACGAGCAGTACTTC.